Below are 29 T cell receptor beta chains sequenced from a single sample in a study of shared clonotypes between healthy human individuals (dated by TCRdb to about 2020). The library was generated by the immunoSEQ multiplex PCR assay. TCRdb mirrors the immuneACCESS table, restricted to in-frame sequences. Some clones are absent from its copies; in checked studies, under half trace to an unresolved V gene, and the reason for the others is unknown. This sample comprises about 2 million clones, approximately 94% of them detected only once. The ten most abundant clones make up 1% to 1.5% of the sample. CD8 naive samples were obtained by positive selection for CCR7 among CD45RO-negative cells, yielding a CD45RA+CCR7+ population from which TemRA cells were excluded. The source material was naive CD8+ T cells sorted from blood. The sample's cell subset or site label, in plain terms: CD45RA+CCR7+. All receptors come from a man aged 18 to 35 in good health.

Notes on this clone: This same CDR3 is encoded by further DNA sequences in the sample. This sequence joins TRBV9 and TRBJ2-5; D might be TRBD1 or TRBD2, each matching 5 bases. V lost 0 bases to trimming and J lost 1 base, with 10 bases between them. The CDR3 covers 15 residues. In germline, CDR1 is SGDLS, CDR2 YYNGEE. DNA for the CDR3: TGTGCCAGCAGCGTAGCCGGGACGGCCCAAGAGACCCAGTACTTC. Its protein product is CASSVAGTAQETQYF.

The chain combines TRBV7-9 with TRBJ2-3; D not resolved. Germline lookup yields CDR1 SEHNR and CDR2 FQNEAQ (reference sequence). Trimming left V 6 bases short and J 0 bases short, with 7 bases between. CDR3 length: 13 residues. The CDR3 reads CASRGSSTDTQYF. CDR3 DNA sequence: TGTGCCAGCAGGGGATCTAGCACAGATACGCAGTATTTT.

The chain employs TRBV7-9 and TRBJ2-5, with TRBD1 identical over 7 bases. The CDR3 spans 16 residues. Germline V CDR1 and CDR2: SEHNR, FQNEAQ (reference sequence). The J segment lost 2 bases and the V segment lost 4 bases, leaving 10 bases of the junction unmatched. The CDR3 loop is CASSSTLTGYQETQYF. The CDR3 bases are TGTGCCAGCAGCTCAACCCTGACAGGGTATCAAGAGACCCAGTACTTC.

This chain links TRBV9 with TRBJ2-7; 7 bases are shared with TRBD2. Trimming took 5 bases from V and 0 from J; bases not matched to a gene: 2. The CDR3 is made up of 13 amino acids. CDR1 SGDLS and CDR2 YYNGEE come from the germline V gene. In DNA, the CDR3 is TGTGCCAGCAGTTGGGGGGGCTCCTACGAGCAGTACTTC. Translation gives CASSWGGSYEQYF.

The chain couples TRBV2 to TRBJ2-7, with D maybe TRBD1 (5 bases). Trimming pared 5 bases from V and 3 bases from J, leaving 14 bases between. The V gene's germline CDR1 is SNHLY and CDR2 FYNNEI. The CDR3 has 14 amino acids. CDR3: CASSFLDTNYEQYF. In nucleotides, the CDR3 is TGTGCCAGCAGTTTCCTGGACACCAACTACGAGCAGTACTTC.

The chain links TRBV30 to TRBJ2-7; 8 bases match TRBD1. V was pared by 4 bases and J by 5 bases, with 4 bases of the junction left unmatched. In germline, CDR1 is GTSNPN, CDR2 SVGIG (reference sequence). The CDR3 spans 12 residues. The CDR3 DNA is TGTGCCTGGACTGCAGGGGGCAACGAGCAGTACTTC. It translates to CAWTAGGNEQYF.

This chain links TRBV6-1 with TRBJ2-7, with no clear D. V lost 8 bases, J lost 0 bases, and 11 bases lay in between. From germline, CDR1 is MNHNS and CDR2 SASEGT. CDR3 length: 13 amino acids. CDR3 DNA: TGTGCCAGCGGAACAGCAACCTCCTACGAGCAGTACTTC. Translated: CASGTATSYEQYF.

The chain recombines TRBV27 with TRBJ1-4; a possible D gene is TRBD1 (5 bases). CDR3 length: 13 residues. CDR1 MNHEY and CDR2 SMNVEV come from the germline V gene (reference sequence). Between the trimmed V and J ends, which lost 8 bases and 3 bases, there was a span of 10 bases. In nucleotides, the CDR3 is TGTGCCAGCGGGGACGCCCCTAATGAAAAACTGTTTTTT. As protein: CASGDAPNEKLFF.

V is TRBV4-1 and J is TRBJ2-7, with 13 nucleotides matching TRBD2. The germline V gene has CDR1 MGHRA and CDR2 YSYEKL. V gave up 3 bases and J gave up 0 bases; unmatched junction bases: 2. The CDR3 loop spans 16 amino acids. CDR3 bases: TGCGCCAGCAGCCAGGGACTAGCGGGACTCTCCTACGAGCAGTACTTC. Protein product: CASSQGLAGLSYEQYF.

V gene TRBV10-2 combines with J gene TRBJ2-7; 9 bases agree with TRBD2. Germline CDR1 and CDR2: WSHSY and SAAADI. The V segment lost 3 bases and the J segment 0 bases; nucleotides outside the gene matches: 15. The CDR3 consists of 19 residues. The CDR3 bases are TGCGCCAGCAGTGACTGGGGAATTGGACTAGCGTTTCGCTCCTACGAGCAGTACTTC. It translates to CASSDWGIGLAFRSYEQYF.

This clone was recorded only once. The same CDR3 is also encoded by other DNA sequences in this sample. CDR3 coding DNA: TGTGCCAGCAGTCTTCGATACACTGAAGCTTTCTTT. The encoded protein is CASSLRYTEAFF. The chain links TRBV28 to TRBJ1-1; D not resolved. This CDR3 has 12 amino acids. Trimming removed 5 bases from V and 3 bases from J, with 7 bases in between. The germline V gene has CDR1 MDHEN and CDR2 SYDVKM.

V usage is TRBV13 and J usage is TRBJ1-1; tentatively, D is TRBD1 (6 bases). The V and J ends lost 4 bases and 7 bases respectively, with 7 bases between them. The CDR3 runs to 11 residues. In germline, CDR1 is PRHDT, CDR2 FYEKMQ (reference sequence). For the CDR3, the DNA is TGTGCCAGCAGCTCGGACAGTGAAGCTTTCTTT. Amino acid sequence: CASSSDSEAFF.

As for this clone: This sample also contains other DNA sequences that code for the same CDR3. V is TRBV27 and J is TRBJ1-5; D call uncertain. CDR1 is MNHEY, CDR2 SMNVEV, per germline (reference sequence). Deletions cut 3 bases from V and 0 bases from J, with 6 bases between. The CDR3 has 14 amino acids. The CDR3 DNA sequence: TGTGCCAGCAGTTTTGGAGTTAGCAATCAGCCCCAGCATTTT. Translation: CASSFGVSNQPQHF.

This clone has just one count. The V call is TRBV13, the J call TRBJ2-3; 13 bases align to TRBD2. CDR3 length: 17 residues. After removal of 5 bases from V and 2 bases from J, the junction contained 7 bases not matched to a gene. Germline-derived CDR1 and CDR2 are PRHDT and FYEKMQ (reference sequence). Written as DNA, the CDR3 is TGTGCCAGCAGCACGAGGACTAGCGGGGGAGTCACAGATACGCAGTATTTT. Amino acids: CASSTRTSGGVTDTQYF.

This chain joins TRBV10-2 and TRBJ1-1, with TRBD1 matching over 8 bases. This CDR3 is 15 amino acids long. Germline trimming cut 2 bases from V and 0 bases from J; bases unmatched to any gene: 2. Germline V CDR1 and CDR2: WSHSY, SAAADI. The DNA of the CDR3 is TGCGCCAGCAGTGAGAGGACAGGGATGAACACTGAAGCTTTCTTT. Translation: CASSERTGMNTEAFF.

The gene calls are TRBV6-5 and TRBJ2-7, with a weak D call TRBD2 (5 bases). Germline CDR1 reads MNHEY; CDR2 reads SVGAGI. V gave up 5 bases and J gave up 3 bases, with 11 bases separating them. The CDR3 extends over 13 amino acids. The CDR3 loop reads CASSPRTGYEQYF. CDR3 nucleotide sequence: TGTGCCAGCAGTCCGCGGACTGGCTACGAGCAGTACTTC.

Here the CDR3 reads CASSLGGGANEQYF. Here the CDR3 DNA reads TGTGCCAGCAGTTTAGGAGGGGGGGCAAACGAGCAGTACTTC. The chain recombines TRBV27 with TRBJ2-7; a possible D gene is TRBD2 (7 bases). Germline V gives CDR1 MNHEY, CDR2 SMNVEV (reference sequence). The CDR3 extends over 14 amino acids. V was cut by 2 bases and J by 5 bases, with 13 bases left in between.

Concerning this clone: One junction end does not reproduce the germline sequence, and a read error may be involved. This rearrangement joins TRBV5-6 to TRBJ1-1, with D tentatively TRBD1 (5 bases). CDR3 length: 14 amino acids. Germline values: CDR1 SGHDT, CDR2 YYEEEE. The CDR3 coding sequence is TGTGCCAGCAGCTTGGCCATTACGGACACAGAAGCTTTCTTT. Residues: CASSLAITDTEAFF. The full variable domain, in which reference TRBV5-6 and TRBJ1-1 provide the parts outside the CDR3, is DAGVTQSPTHLIKTRGQQVTLRCSPKSGHDTVSWYQQALGQGPQFIFQYYEEEERQRGNFPDRFSGHQFPNYSSELNVNALLLGDSALYLCASSLAITDTEAFFGQGTRLTVV.

This chain joins TRBV6-1 and TRBJ1-4; 9 nucleotides agree with TRBD1. Looked up from germline, CDR1 is MNHNS and CDR2 is SASEGT. The CDR3 is 17 residues long. Unmatched junction bases numbered 10, after V lost 4 bases and J lost 4 bases. CDR3 amino acids: CASSGIGTGYINEKLFF. In nucleotides, the CDR3 is TGTGCCAGCAGTGGGATCGGGACAGGGTACATTAATGAAAAACTGTTTTTT.

Notes on this clone: The sample holds other DNA sequences that translate to the same CDR3. The V and J genes are TRBV27 and TRBJ2-7; 8 positions match TRBD2. J lost 2 bases, V lost 1 base, and 7 bases had no gene match. The CDR3 loop spans 16 amino acids. Germline CDR1 is MNHEY and CDR2 is SMNVEV (reference sequence). The CDR3 loop reads CASSLWSGGSTYEQYF. For the CDR3, the DNA is TGTGCCAGCAGTTTATGGAGCGGGGGATCCACCTACGAGCAGTACTTC.

The V call is TRBV14, the J call TRBJ2-7, with 14 bases lining up with TRBD2. The CDR3 has 17 residues. Germline loops: CDR1 SGHDN, CDR2 FVKESK. The J segment lost 5 bases and the V segment lost 0 bases, leaving 6 bases of the junction unmatched. For the CDR3, the DNA is TGTGCCAGCAGCCAAGAGAGGGGACTAGCGGGAGTGGACGAGCAGTACTTC. Its translation is CASSQERGLAGVDEQYF.

The genes are TRBV27 and TRBJ2-7; D is ambiguous. Germline values: CDR1 MNHEY, CDR2 SMNVEV (reference sequence). Trimming removed 3 bases at V and 5 bases at J, with 17 bases between. The CDR3 is 15 amino acids. Here the CDR3 DNA reads TGTGCCAGCAGTTTTTCGGGCCCCGCTCCAAACGAGCAGTACTTC. Translation: CASSFSGPAPNEQYF.

The chain recombines TRBV5-5 with TRBJ2-7, with TRBD1 matching over 9 bases. This CDR3 has 15 amino acids. CDR1 is SGHKS, CDR2 YYEKEE, per germline (reference sequence). The V segment lost 6 bases and the J segment 1 base; nucleotides outside the gene matches: 8. CDR3 bases: TGTGCCAGCACCGGGACAGGGATTCCATCCTACGAGCAGTACTTC. Its translation is CASTGTGIPSYEQYF.

The rearrangement uses TRBV2 and TRBJ2-1; perhaps TRBD2 as D (6 bases). Germline V gives CDR1 SNHLY, CDR2 FYNNEI. The CDR3 is made up of 12 amino acids. V was clipped by 6 bases and J by 7 bases, with 10 bases between them. CDR3 bases: TGTGCCAGCAGGGGGGGACCAAATGAGCAGTTCTTC. Protein sequence: CASRGGPNEQFF.

The chain uses TRBV13 and TRBJ2-7, with 13 bases matching TRBD2. Germline loops: CDR1 PRHDT, CDR2 FYEKMQ (reference sequence). The CDR3 is 14 residues long. Trimming at V came to 5 bases and at J to 7 bases, leaving 5 bases not matched to a gene. CDR3 bases: TGTGCCAGCAGCCTAAAGGGACTAGCGGGGGAGCAGTACTTC. Its protein is CASSLKGLAGEQYF. Filled out from reference TRBV13 and TRBJ2-7, the complete variable domain reads AAGVIQSPRHLIKEKRETATLKCYPIPRHDTVYWYQQGPGQDPQFLISFYEKMQSDKGSIPDRFSAQQFSDYHSELNMSSLELGDSALYFCASSLKGLAGEQYFGPGTRLTVT.

Concerning this clone itself: Other DNA sequences in the same sample also yield this CDR3. This sequence joins TRBV19 and TRBJ2-7, with 7 bases lining up with TRBD1. The CDR3 totals 13 residues. J lost 3 bases, V lost 3 bases, and 2 bases had no gene match. Germline V CDR1 and CDR2: LNHDA, SQIVND (reference sequence). The CDR3 is CASSIRQGYEQYF. Written as DNA, the CDR3 is TGTGCCAGTAGTATTCGACAGGGCTACGAGCAGTACTTC.

This chain uses TRBV9 with TRBJ1-6; D unresolved. The V gene's germline CDR1 is SGDLS and CDR2 YYNGEE. The CDR3 length is 16 residues. V lost 4 bases, J lost 0 bases, and 11 bases lay in between. CDR3 sequence: CASSITASSYNSPLHF. The CDR3 DNA reads as TGTGCCAGCAGCATAACTGCAAGCTCCTATAATTCACCCCTCCACTTT.

J is TRBJ2-2 and V is TRBV6-5, with D maybe TRBD2 (6 bases). V dropped 2 bases and J dropped 5 bases, with 15 bases sitting between them. The germline gives CDR1 MNHEY, CDR2 SVGAGI. The CDR3 is 16 residues long. The CDR3 DNA is TGTGCCAGCAGTTACGAGTCGCAGGAGGGAACCGGGGAGCTGTTTTTT. It codes for CASSYESQEGTGELFF.

Worth noting for this clone: It is unclear where the CDR3 begins or ends on the DNA, so no DNA is shown, and the CDR3 is as TCRdb lists it. This chain joins TRBV27 and TRBJ2-1; the table gives TRBD2 as D, unverified against the DNA. Counting both end residues, the CDR3 totals 16 amino acids. Germline CDR1 is MNHEY and CDR2 is SMNVEV (reference sequence). CDR3 protein: CASSSSGLAGYNEQFF.